A selection of T cell receptor beta chains follows, all from one sample in a study of beta chain features in type 1 diabetes. Clones were sequenced by immunoSEQ multiplex PCR, and TCRdb holds only the in-frame ones, with some missing. The table lists more than 550,000 clones, roughly an eighth of them singletons. Sequencing was done on a sample of naive CD4+ T cells from blood. All receptors derive from a man aged 18-30 years with type 1 diabetes. Both conserved end residues are part of each CDR3. The order of the fields is CDR3 protein, CDR3 DNA, clone size, V gene, D gene, J gene. A D gene is named only where the DNA matches it firmly. Size is omitted from some rows. Given values are once, few, many or a class for expanded clones.

CDR3: CASSVMGQVNNDQFF; DNA: TGTGCCAGCAGTGTGATGGGACAGGTAAACAATGACCAGTTCTTC; size: few; V: TRBV2; D: TRBD1; J: TRBJ2-1
CDR3: CASSLTGKMGYTF; DNA: TGTGCCAGCAGCTTAACAGGGAAGATGGGCTACACCTTC; size: -; V: TRBV7-3; D: -; J: TRBJ1-2
CDR3: CASSVSVGRSGNTIYF; DNA: TGTGCCAGCAGCGTCTCAGTGGGGCGATCTGGAAACACCATATATTTT; size: -; V: TRBV9; D: -; J: TRBJ1-3
CDR3: CSVGASRQGNEQYF; DNA: TGCAGCGTTGGGGCTTCGAGACAGGGTAACGAGCAGTACTTC; size: -; V: TRBV29-1; D: TRBD1; J: TRBJ2-7
CDR3: CASSPTTGSYEQYF; DNA: TGTGCCAGCTCGCCGACGACGGGCTCCTACGAGCAGTACTTC; size: -; V: TRBV18; D: -; J: TRBJ2-7
CDR3: CASSPDGGGDTEAFF; DNA: TGTGCCAGCAGCCCGGATGGAGGGGGAGACACTGAAGCTTTCTTT; size: -; V: TRBV5-8; D: -; J: TRBJ1-1
CDR3: CASNLAGMLVHQPQHF; DNA: TGTGCCAGCAACCTTGCGGGGATGCTCGTGCATCAGCCCCAGCATTTT; size: few; V: TRBV21-1; D: -; J: TRBJ1-5
CDR3: CASSLAGQGAIGYTF; DNA: TGTGCCAGCAGCTTAGCGGGACAGGGGGCGATTGGCTACACCTTC; size: -; V: TRBV7-9; D: TRBD1; J: TRBJ1-2
CDR3: CASSRGQQDEQFF; DNA: TGTGCCAGCAGCCGCGGTCAGCAGGATGAGCAGTTCTTC; size: -; V: TRBV5-4; D: -; J: TRBJ2-1
CDR3: CASSEGSVGLSPLHF; DNA: TGTGCCAGCAGTGAAGGGTCTGTGGGTTTATCACCCCTCCACTTT; size: -; V: TRBV6-1; D: -; J: TRBJ1-6
CDR3: CASIVSTGNTEAFF; DNA: TGTGCCAGCATTGTATCCACAGGGAACACTGAAGCTTTCTTT; size: -; V: TRBV6-5; D: -; J: TRBJ1-1
CDR3: CASRTFVGETQYF; DNA: TGTGCCAGCAGGACCTTTGTGGGAGAGACCCAGTACTTC; size: -; V: TRBV7-2; D: -; J: TRBJ2-5
CDR3: CATDGPQNYGYTF; DNA: TGTGCCACCGATGGTCCGCAGAACTATGGCTACACCTTC; size: -; V: TRBV7-9; D: -; J: TRBJ1-2
CDR3: CASSSPSTGRSYEQYF; DNA: TGTGCCAGCAGTTCCCCTTCGACAGGTCGCTCCTACGAGCAGTACTTC; size: few; V: TRBV27; D: -; J: TRBJ2-7
CDR3: CASSLEMSNEQFF; DNA: TGCGCCAGCAGCTTGGAGATGTCCAATGAGCAGTTCTTC; size: -; V: TRBV5-1; D: -; J: TRBJ2-1
CDR3: CASSLGLAGVIGTDTQYF; DNA: TGCGCCAGCAGCCTTGGACTAGCGGGAGTAATAGGGACAGATACGCAGTATTTT; size: -; V: TRBV4-1; D: TRBD2; J: TRBJ2-3
CDR3: CASSPRGRGTEAFF; DNA: TGTGCCAGCTCACCACGGGGGAGAGGAACTGAAGCTTTCTTT; size: -; V: TRBV18; D: -; J: TRBJ1-1
CDR3: CASSPRDRERQYF; DNA: TGTGCCAGCTCACCCCGGGACAGGGAGCGGCAGTACTTC; size: -; V: TRBV18; D: TRBD1; J: TRBJ2-7
CDR3: CASSSRRQHIDNEQFF; DNA: TGTGCCAGCAGCTCGCGAAGACAACACATTGACAATGAGCAGTTCTTC; size: -; V: TRBV5-6; D: -; J: TRBJ2-1
CDR3: CASTLGGANYGYTF; DNA: TGTGCCAGCACCCTCGGCGGAGCTAACTATGGCTACACCTTC; size: -; V: TRBV6-5; D: -; J: TRBJ1-2
CDR3: CASSGPTGGFGEPQHF; DNA: TGTGCCAGCAGTGGTCCGACAGGGGGGTTTGGGGAGCCCCAGCATTTT; size: few; V: TRBV25-1; D: TRBD1; J: TRBJ1-5
CDR3: CAWSEGPNYGYTF; DNA: TGTGCCTGGAGTGAGGGACCAAACTATGGCTACACCTTC; size: -; V: TRBV30; D: -; J: TRBJ1-2
CDR3: CASSQEGRILYF; DNA: TGTGCCAGCAGCCAAGAGGGTAGAATTTTATACTTC; size: few; V: TRBV14; D: -; J: TRBJ2-5
CDR3: CASSVRTADNIQYF; DNA: TGTGCCAGCAGCGTTCGGACAGCGGATAACATTCAGTACTTC; size: -; V: TRBV9; D: -; J: TRBJ2-4
CDR3: CASRINYPNEKLFF; DNA: TGTGCCAGCAGGATCAACTACCCTAATGAAAAACTGTTTTTT; size: few; V: TRBV6-6; D: -; J: TRBJ1-4
CDR3: CATIPDSATNEKLFF; DNA: TGTGCCACCATCCCGGACAGTGCAACTAATGAAAAACTGTTTTTT; size: few; V: TRBV15; D: -; J: TRBJ1-4
CDR3: CASKPQGVGNTIYF; DNA: TGTGCCAGCAAACCACAGGGGGTTGGAAACACCATATATTTT; size: few; V: TRBV28; D: TRBD1; J: TRBJ1-3
CDR3: CASSDWGQSSSYEQYF; DNA: TGTGCCAGCAGTGATTGGGGTCAGTCAAGCTCCTACGAGCAGTACTTC; size: few; V: TRBV25-1; D: -; J: TRBJ2-7
CDR3: CAWSEQGYEQYF; DNA: TGTGCCTGGAGTGAACAGGGCTACGAGCAGTACTTC; size: -; V: TRBV30; D: -; J: TRBJ2-7
CDR3: CASRSAQGSDTIYF; DNA: TGTGCCAGCAGATCAGCTCAGGGGTCGGACACCATATATTTT; size: -; V: TRBV7-2; D: -; J: TRBJ1-3
CDR3: CAEAASAEDTQYF; DNA: TGTGCCGAGGCGGCTAGCGCTGAAGATACGCAGTATTTT; size: -; V: TRBV5-4; D: -; J: TRBJ2-3
CDR3: CASSPPSIAGPYNEQFF; DNA: TGTGCCAGCTCACCCCCGTCAATAGCGGGACCCTACAATGAGCAGTTCTTC; size: few; V: TRBV18; D: TRBD2; J: TRBJ2-1
CDR3: CASSQDGLAGLTAYEQYF; DNA: TGCGCCAGCAGCCAAGACGGGCTAGCGGGTCTAACGGCCTACGAGCAGTACTTC; size: few; V: TRBV4-1; D: TRBD2; J: TRBJ2-7
CDR3: CATAGTGEGGTF; DNA: TGTGCCACCGCCGGGACAGGGGAGGGAGGCACCTTC; size: few; V: TRBV10-3; D: TRBD1; J: TRBJ1-2
CDR3: CASSHRRLADNTDTQYF; DNA: TGTGCCAGCAGTCACCGGCGGCTAGCGGACAACACAGATACGCAGTATTTT; size: -; V: TRBV9; D: TRBD2; J: TRBJ2-3
CDR3: CASSFYGTGHMREHF; DNA: TGTGCCAGCAGCTTTTATGGGACAGGGCACATGCGGGAGCACTTC; size: few; V: TRBV5-4; D: TRBD1; J: TRBJ2-7
CDR3: CASSLTGQGNTEAFF; DNA: TGTGCCAGCAGCTTAACGGGGCAGGGCAACACTGAAGCTTTCTTT; size: -; V: TRBV7-9; D: -; J: TRBJ1-1
CDR3: CASSPGQGAVSEQYF; DNA: TGTGCCAGCAGCCCCGGACAGGGGGCGGTTAGCGAGCAGTACTTC; size: -; V: TRBV5-5; D: TRBD1; J: TRBJ2-7
CDR3: CASSSGDGTGELFF; DNA: TGTGCCAGCAGTTCTGGGGATGGAACCGGGGAGCTGTTTTTT; size: few; V: TRBV28; D: -; J: TRBJ2-2
CDR3: CASSGPSYEQYF; DNA: TGTGCCAGCAGCGGGCCCTCCTACGAGCAGTACTTC; size: few; V: TRBV9; D: -; J: TRBJ2-7
CDR3: CASSPGAGASYEQYF; DNA: TGCGCCAGCAGCCCCGGGGCGGGTGCCTCCTACGAGCAGTACTTC; size: -; V: TRBV4-1; D: -; J: TRBJ2-7
CDR3: CASSIQGVDTQYF; DNA: TGTGCCAGCAGTATTCAGGGGGTGGATACGCAGTATTTT; size: few; V: TRBV27; D: TRBD1; J: TRBJ2-3
CDR3: CASSWTGGRDTEAFF; DNA: TGCGCCAGCAGCTGGACAGGGGGCAGGGACACTGAAGCTTTCTTT; size: few; V: TRBV4-1; D: TRBD1; J: TRBJ1-1
CDR3: CAWSIGDHEQFF; DNA: TGTGCCTGGAGTATAGGGGACCATGAGCAGTTCTTC; size: few; V: TRBV30; D: -; J: TRBJ2-1
CDR3: CASSQAPGTVNNEKLFF; DNA: TGCGCCAGCAGCCAAGCCCCGGGGACAGTTAATAATGAAAAACTGTTTTTT; size: few; V: TRBV4-3; D: TRBD1; J: TRBJ1-4